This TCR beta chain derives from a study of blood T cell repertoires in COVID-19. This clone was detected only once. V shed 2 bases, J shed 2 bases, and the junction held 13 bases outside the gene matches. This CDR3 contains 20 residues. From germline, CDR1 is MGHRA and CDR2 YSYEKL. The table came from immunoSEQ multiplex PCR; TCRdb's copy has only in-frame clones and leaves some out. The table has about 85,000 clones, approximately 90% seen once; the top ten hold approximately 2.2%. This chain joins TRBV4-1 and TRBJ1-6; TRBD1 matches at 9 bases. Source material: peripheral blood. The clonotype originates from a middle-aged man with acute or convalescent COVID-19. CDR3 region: CASSQNRGTGPFPYNSPLHF. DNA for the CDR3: TGCGCCAGCAGCCAAAACAGGGGGACAGGGCCTTTTCCCTATAATTCACCCCTCCACTTT.